The T cell receptor beta chain under discussion was sequenced for a study of blood T cells in healthy people across ages (dated by TCRdb to 2014 to 2015). Study-wide context: In model experiments, roughly one uniquely barcoded TCR beta cDNA molecule per two T cells was captured by template switching. Age-related changes in TCR beta repertoire diversity were measured in the study by deep sequencing normalized with unique cDNA molecular identifiers. Donors were grouped into four age groups: young (average approximately 15 years), middle-aged (roughly 40), aged (over 55) and long-lived (approximately 81). Two additional independent replicas of 1 million unique cDNA reads from the same blood draw were analyzed for two donors (one aged 18 to 30 and one aged 80 or older).

Sequences SQVTM (CDR1) and ANQGSEA (CDR2) are obtained from the germline V gene. Ends trimmed: V by 6 bases, J by 1 base; bases unmatched to a gene: 5. From the cysteine through the phenylalanine, the CDR3 covers 14 amino acids. Here the CDR3 DNA is all that survives: 42 bases in frame from base 1. Points the paper makes about the study in general: Observed TCR beta diversity per million T cells fell roughly linearly with age, and a significant reduction was already apparent by age roughly 40. Conclusive comparison of naive and antigen-experienced compartments was prevented by the profiling of bulk unsorted PBMCs. Because donor CMV infection status was unknown, age-related changes in expanded clonotypes were potentially confounded. Total diversity estimates from one million sequenced T cells were considered lower bounds and underestimates. The long-lived group showed more naive CD4+ T cells, fewer expanded clones and increased TCR diversity than the aged group, suggesting age selection. A strong correlation was found between observed TCR beta diversity and the percentage of naive T cells measured by flow cytometry.

Regarding this clonotype: Its recognized antigen is unknown. No much larger clonotype is one base removed from it; base qualities were not supplied.

The method was 5' RACE. Instrument on record: Illumina HiSeq 2500. The second PCR ran for roughly 7 to 11 cycles and used a J-beta primer mix along with a sample-barcoded 5' primer. Each TCR beta cDNA molecule received a unique molecular identifier from a template-switch 5' adaptor carrying 12 random nucleotides. Each sample yielded at least 3 million CDR3-containing paired-end reads. The Mint cDNA synthesis kit, primed by a TRBC-specific oligonucleotide, was used to synthesize first-strand cDNA from all RNA. Following uracil-DNA glycosylase treatment, all cDNA underwent a first 18-cycle PCR with the universal primers M1SS and BC2_uni_R. Per the authors' processing: For normalization, 1 million high-quality reads, each with a distinct molecular identifier, were randomly selected from each sample. Instead of being binned into consensus sequences, reads that shared molecular identifiers were thrown out. MiTCR, run with a Q25 quality threshold and the strictest error-elimination algorithm, handled CDR3 identification, clonotype clustering and error correction. A nonparametric unseen species model with Euler transformation was used to estimate lower-bound total TCR beta diversity. The raw public reads went through TCRdb reprocessing: fastp at Q25, MiXCR clone calling, in-frame beta chains kept. Rows with a matching CDR3 protein are joined into one entry that keeps the most common DNA and genes. The V and J calls follow TCRdb's processing rather than the paper's. The sample table contains 800,000 or so distinct CDR3 sequences; only one count was recorded for more than 20% of them. Roughly 3.8% of the sample is taken by the ten largest.

Donors were a few dozen systemically healthy Caucasian individuals from Russia aged roughly 6 to 90 years. Around 9.9 milliliters of peripheral blood were collected from each donor into EDTA-treated Vacutainer tubes. Ficoll-Paque density-gradient centrifugation was used to isolate PBMCs, with at least 7 million per sample. Total RNA, at least 5 micrograms per sample, was extracted from PBMCs with Trizol reagent. For every donor, flow cytometry on a PBMC aliquot measured the percentage of naive CD45RAhigh/CD27high T cells. The same data also contributed to another study, on T cells of mothers and their children. As the second publication notes: The donors were nine systemically healthy Caucasian individuals, made up of three mothers and their six children. cDNA synthesis consumed the entire amount of extracted RNA, loaded at around 1.5 ug RNA in each 15 ul reaction. In the second PCR, the M1S primer introduced both the sample barcodes and 2-4 random nucleotides. More than 9 million TCR beta CDR3 reads were obtained from each mother, and about 3 million reads were obtained from each child. TCR recombination output is similarly shaped by thymic selection in related and unrelated pairs, with a minor effect exerted by inherited differences. Normalized repertoire overlap was always slightly but never significantly higher in related than unrelated mother-child pairs. No persistent microchimeric T cell clones were detected, at a sensitivity of roughly 100 clones per million clonotypes. The study used deep NGS to compare TCR beta repertoires of mothers and children, seeking features distinguishing related mother-child pairs from unrelated individuals. Mothers averaged approximately 40 +/- 4 years of age and children averaged about 10 +/- 4 years. After adapters were ligated using NEBNext reagents, the libraries underwent 100+100 nt paired-end sequencing on an Illumina HiSeq 2000. To prevent cross-contamination, the mother and child libraries were prepared a month apart and were sequenced in separate runs. Each donor had between about 500,000 and 2,100,000 distinct TCR beta clonotypes identified. Naive TCR beta clonotypes were estimated from low-frequency clonotypes matched to each donor's FACS-determined naive share, without sorting.

The origin of this receptor is a boy aged 5-17 years in good health. Recombination linked TRBV29-1 to TRBJ2-2; 7 central bases correspond to TRBD1. Sequenced input: blood. The CDR3 here reads CSVSTGLNTGELFF. The bases are TGCAGCGTGTCGACAGGGCTGAACACCGGGGAGCTGTTTTTT.